This TCR beta chain was profiled in a study of beta chain features in type 1 diabetes. Blood was drawn once from each donor into heparinised tubes. The draws averaged approximately 110 mL. The CDR3 is 14 residues long. CDR1 SNHLY and CDR2 FYNNEI come from the germline V gene. V was clipped by 7 bases and J by 0 bases, with 11 bases between them. Expressed TCRB transcripts were sequenced, since all the RNA that had been isolated was reverse transcribed. Assay: immunoSEQ multiplex PCR; the TCRdb copy retains only in-frame clones and omits some. The data hold under 250,000 clones, with over 11% observed a single time. In regard to this clone: No antigen is known for it.

General study findings and limits: Moderate but significant shortening of TCRB CDR3s was recorded in all four CD4+ subsets from Type 1 diabetes patients. Fewer junction insertions and more nucleotide deletions appeared in type 1 diabetes patients.

This sequence originates from a man under 40 with type 1 diabetes. This rearrangement joins TRBV2 to TRBJ2-3; tentatively, D is TRBD1 (6 bases). The sample was naive CD4+ T cells from blood. The CDR3 region is CASKQGQSTDTQYF. The CDR3, as DNA: TGTGCCAGCAAACAGGGCCAAAGCACAGATACGCAGTATTTT.